This record looks at one T cell receptor beta chain sequence and its context. This clonotype has ten or more counts. No cognate antigen has been identified for it. Nothing much larger sits one base from this clone, and base qualities are not available. These data originate in a study of T cells in Graves' hyperthyroidism and ophthalmopathy (dated by TCRdb to about 2019). In the study overall: Peripheral blood samples were taken at the time of initial diagnosis, prior to any treatment. TCR V-J signatures able to tell the groups apart were searched for in a discovery cohort of 95 to 100 patients, of whom approximately 40 had Graves' ophthalmopathy and about 60 had stable Graves' hyperthyroidism. Whether ophthalmopathy could be predicted prospectively was tested in an independent validation cohort made up of some 20 hyperthyroidism patients plus 17 patients who later progressed to ophthalmopathy. For training and testing, the roughly 93 patients in the discovery cohort were randomly divided in a 7:3 ratio. Thyroid tissue and blood T-cell repertoires from several Graves' hyperthyroidism patients were also compared in the study. Following sampling, methimazole starting at 30 mg daily was given to hyperthyroidism patients, and high-dose intravenous methylprednisolone was given to ophthalmopathy patients. TCR Vbeta CDR3 sequencing of 140 or so peripheral blood samples (43 ophthalmopathy, 75 hyperthyroidism and approximately 17 progressor patients) is reported in the paper.

The TCR beta CDR3 regions were amplified from the RNA transcripts. For the first round of RT-PCR on the TCR CDR3, the HTBI primer set was used together with the Qiagen OneStep RT-PCR kit. Libraries were constructed in a second round of multiplex PCR, after which size selection and purification were performed. Sequencing of the libraries was done on an Illumina HiSeq2000 using paired-end 100 bp reads. On the study's bioinformatics: SOAPnuke was used to process the raw data, throwing out any read that contained adapters or uncalled bases, had a mean Phred below 15, or lacked an exact constant-primer or identifier match. High-quality paired reads were merged using COPE v1.2.5, and each unique nucleotide sequence was defined as a clonotype. MiTCR v1.1 was used to align the clonotypes against IMGT TRBV, TRBD and TRBJ reference segments. The analysis was restricted to V-J combinations with a frequency above 0.0001, which together covered 99% to 99.2% of the repertoires. A TCS score was defined as the ratio of F50 (clonal expansion) to E x V (chaos), with BLOSUM62-based TCRdist applied between CDR3 peptides within each V-J. Welch's t-statistics and random forest reduced around 510 V-J features to roughly 13, which were used in a naive Bayes classifier (R e1071). Through fastp at Q25 and MiXCR, TCRdb rebuilt clones from the public reads, retaining in-frame beta chains. Each entry is one CDR3 protein sequence, shown with its most common DNA and genes. These V and J calls rely on TCRdb rather than the paper's analysis. The sample records roughly 500,000 distinct CDR3 sequences, roughly 15% of which are singletons. The ten largest account for around 32% of the sample.

Taken from cysteine to phenylalanine, the CDR3 has 13 residues. Only CDR3 DNA is held: 39 bases, read in frame from base 1. V ends up 3 bases short and J 8 bases short, with an unmatched junction base count of 6. The germline V gene sets CDR1 to SGHRS and CDR2 to YFSETQ. In the ophthalmopathy patients, disease was moderately to severely active, with a Clinical Activity Score of 3 or more, a NOSPECS grade of 4 or more, and a duration of less than 3 months. Any patient with an uncontrolled infection, another autoimmune disease, pregnancy or lactation was excluded. Diagnoses relied on clinical symptoms, serum thyroxine and TRAb, thyroid ultrasound and orbital computed tomography. Ficoll-Paque density gradient centrifugation was used to isolate PBMCs from around 10 ml of fresh peripheral blood. Total RNA was extracted using Trizol reagent, and RNA quality was assessed on an Agilent 2100 Bioanalyzer. Findings and caveats that apply to the study as a whole: Most expanded thyroid clonotypes (frequency above 0.001) were also detected in blood, a finding suggesting that blood repertoires may reflect thyroid immune responses. In validation, the model predicted progression to ophthalmopathy with roughly 70% sensitivity and less than 80% specificity, a median of about 6 months before onset. No statistical method was used to set the sample size in advance, and investigators knew the group allocation. Ophthalmopathy was separated from stable hyperthyroidism by a 13 V-J signature model, with over 85% sensitivity and 81% to 83% specificity obtained in cross-validation and 80%/75% obtained in testing.

The source is a woman aged 30 to 39 with Graves' ophthalmopathy. Sequencing was done on a sample of blood. This chain joins TRBV5-1 to TRBJ1-2, and 8 bases in between align with TRBD1. The DNA reads TGCGCCAGCAGCTATGGACAGGGAGGCGGCTACACCTTC. This encodes CASSYGQGGGYTF.